This T cell receptor beta chain was observed in a study of CXCR3-negative and CXCR3-positive naive CD8 T cells. For the study at large: Per-library TRB read counts averaged about 1.5 +/- 0.3 million, adding up to some 150 million in total.

Concerning this clonotype itself: Its specificity is not known.

TRB cDNA libraries were made by UMI-labeled 5' RACE. TCRdb reprocessed the 5' RACE reads, keeping one entry per CDR3 protein, no DNA. Recorded here are roughly 86,000 distinct CDR3 sequences; the top ten clones represent 1.1%. The study's findings and limits: Surface CD5 matched across naive subsets, and TRB CDR3 properties served to infer TCR strength.

In germline, CDR1 is SGHDN, CDR2 FVKESK. There are 15 residues in the CDR3. Researchers reported sorting every CD8+ T cell subset in triplicate, around 300,000 cells per sort. The naive CD8+ gate required CD45RO-CCR7+CD27+CD95- phenotype. Sample: naive CXCR3- CD8+ T cells from blood. This sample's subset: CD45RO-CCR7+CD27+CD95- naive CD8+ T cells lacking CXCR3 (TNR3-). This chain joins TRBV14 and TRBJ2-1; TCRdb's D call of TRBD2 is untestable without DNA. The clonotype originates from a human donor in good health. Some clones in this sample may be carry-over from other donors' samples. CDR3 protein: CASSPTSSGSNEQFF.